Listed here are 8 T cell receptor beta chains from one sample, sequenced in a study of CD8+ T cells in alopecia areata. cDNA reverse transcribed from extracted RNA served as the sequencing template. The method was immunoSEQ multiplex PCR; TCRdb's version includes in-frame clones alone and lacks a portion of them. The record shows some 120,000 clones for this sample, with no singletons present. Sequencing was carried out using lesional skin. All receptors come from a C3H/HeJ mouse with alopecia areata. MHC haplotype: H2-k.

This clone was detected a few times. The genes are named according to mouse. The read is 4 residues too short to cover the CDR3 end, so that end is filled in from the germline J gene. The rearrangement uses TRBV1 and TRBJ2-3, with 7 nucleotides matching TRBD1. With 2 bases clipped from V and 0 bases from J, the junction kept 5 bases outside the gene matches. The germline V gene has CDR1 NSQYPW and CDR2 LRSPGD (reference sequence). There are 16 residues in the CDR3. The part of the CDR3 DNA that was read is TGCACCTGCAGTGCAATCGGGACAGCTAGTGCAGAA. Encoded protein: CTCSAIGTASAE. The CDR3, in full, reads CTCSAIGTASAETLYF.

With regard to this clone: Genes here carry mouse names. The read stops 4 residues short of the end of the CDR3; the missing end is completed from the germline J gene. This chain connects TRBV19 to TRBJ2-4, with TRBD2 identical over 10 bases. The junction had 8 bases not matched to a gene; V was cut back by 5 bases and J by 2 bases. The CDR3 loop spans 16 amino acids. Per germline, CDR1 FNHDT and CDR2 SITEND (reference sequence). The sequenced CDR3 bases are TGTGCCAGCAGCCCCGGGACTGGGGACGATCAAAAC. It is translated as CASSPGTGDDQN. Given in full, the CDR3 is CASSPGTGDDQNTLYF.

This clone was seen repeatedly, ten times or more. Germline and genes: mouse. Read sequence stops 4 residues before the CDR3 end, and the germline J gene provides the missing end. The chain uses TRBV13-3 and TRBJ1-4, with a tentative D call TRBD1 (6 bases). The CDR3 extends over 15 amino acids. Trimming pared 5 bases from V and 2 bases from J, leaving 13 bases between. Germline loops: CDR1 NNHDY, CDR2 SYVADS. The CDR3 loop is CASSPYRVSNERLFF. The sequenced part of the CDR3 DNA is TGTGCCAGCAGCCCCTACAGGGTCTCCAACGAA.

This clone was detected only a few times. All gene names here are mouse names. Coverage ceases 4 residues before the CDR3 finishes, and the germline J gene fills in the end. J is TRBJ2-5 and V is TRBV13-3; D might be TRBD2 (7 bases). Germline CDR1 reads NNHDY; CDR2 reads SYVADS. The CDR3 consists of 16 residues. Trimming cost V 0 bases and J 2 bases, with 13 bases left between them. The DNA read from the CDR3 is TGTGCCAGCAGTGATGGGGAGGGGGGGGTCCAAGAC. Protein product: CASSDGEGGVQD. The CDR3 in its entirety is CASSDGEGGVQDTQYF. Combining the CDR3 with reference TRBV13-3 and TRBJ2-5 gives the whole variable domain EAAVTQSPRSKVAVTGGKVTLSCHQTNNHDYMYWYRQDTGHGLRLIHYSYVADSTEKGDIPDGYKASRPSQENFSLILELASLSQTAVYFCASSDGEGGVQDTQYFGPGTRLLVL.

Many counts were recorded for this clone. The gene symbols are mouse symbols. Read coverage stops 4 residues before the CDR3 terminus; the germline J gene supplies the remainder. The rearrangement uses TRBV13-3 and TRBJ2-2, with D tentatively TRBD1 (5 bases). This CDR3 spans 16 amino acids. Germline-derived CDR1 and CDR2 are NNHDY and SYVADS. Trimming stripped 1 base from V and 1 base from J, with 11 bases between. The covered CDR3 bases are TGTGCCAGCAGTGATTTATGGACAAAAAACACCGGG. This codes for CASSDLWTKNTG. The entire CDR3 protein reads CASSDLWTKNTGQLYF.

Ten or more counts support this clone. TCRdb gives a protein that differs at residue 13 from what the DNA encodes, so the protein here is translated from the DNA. Genes and germline come from the mouse. The read is 3 residues too short to cover the CDR3 end, so that end is filled in from the germline J gene. The V call is TRBV13-3, the J call TRBJ1-3; the match to TRBD1 covers 9 bases. In germline, CDR1 is NNHDY, CDR2 SYVADS. The CDR3 is 16 amino acids. Trimming took 4 bases from V and 0 from J; bases not matched to a gene: 5. CDR3 loop: CASSPDRGISGNTLYF. CDR3 DNA, as far as it was read: TGTGCCAGCAGTCCCGACAGGGGGATTTCTGGAAATACG.

This clone was picked up a small number of times. The genes are named according to mouse. The read finishes 4 residues shy of the CDR3 end, and the germline J gene is used to complete it. The chain couples TRBV17 to TRBJ2-2; D is perhaps TRBD1 (6 bases). The CDR3 runs to 16 residues. Per germline, CDR1 MNHDT and CDR2 YYDKIL. V was shortened by 0 bases and J by 0 bases, with 8 bases between the two germline ends. The CDR3 sequence is CASSRDGTPNTGQLYF. The CDR3 DNA, read in part, is TGTGCTAGCAGTAGAGATGGGACACCAAACACCGGG.

This clone was picked up a small number of times. Gene names follow the mouse nomenclature. The missing CDR3 end, 4 residues past where the read stops, is filled in from the germline J gene. The chain has TRBV13-2 and TRBJ2-4; tentatively, D is TRBD2 (7 bases). Deletions cut 1 base from V and 2 bases from J, with 14 bases between. The CDR3 contains 16 residues. CDR1 and CDR2 (germline): NNHNN, SYGAGS (reference sequence). CDR3 residues: CASGDLGARNQNTLYF. CDR3 DNA, as far as it was read: TGTGCCAGCGGTGATCTGGGGGCGCGAAATCAAAAC.